Listed below are T cell receptor beta chains from one sample, sequenced in a study of PD-L1 blockade in urothelial cancer. Produced via immunoSEQ multiplex PCR; TCRdb's table is partial and in-frame only. The top ten hold around 7.7% of the sample, which has 75,000 to 100,000 clones, 75% to 90% seen once. Sequencing was performed on PBMCs, taken around atezolizumab (anti-PD-L1) treatment. Receptors originate from a man in his 70s with urothelial cancer. CDR3s include the opening cysteine and the closing phenylalanine or tryptophan. A D gene is named only where the DNA matches it firmly. A row's size may be missing; if present it is once, few, many or a size class.

V gene	clone size	D gene	J gene	CDR3 protein	CDR3 DNA
TRBV7-2	.	TRBD1	TRBJ1-2	CASSPEPGQGYFSYGYTF	TGTGCCAGCAGCCCAGAACCGGGACAGGGGTATTTCAGCTATGGCTACACCTTC
TRBV27	.	TRBD2	TRBJ2-7	CASSFGTSGSYEQYF	TGTGCCAGCAGTTTCGGGACTAGCGGGAGTTACGAGCAGTACTTC
TRBV7-9	.	.	TRBJ2-7	CASSQTGTPYEQYF	TGTGCCAGCAGCCAAACTGGGACACCCTACGAGCAGTACTTC
TRBV4-3	.	.	TRBJ1-2	CASSQVQGLGYTF	TGCGCCAGCAGCCAAGTTCAGGGGCTCGGCTACACCTTC
TRBV13	.	TRBD1	TRBJ1-2	CASSGRTGGANYGYTF	TGTGCCAGCAGCGGGCGGACAGGGGGCGCGAACTATGGCTACACCTTC
TRBV19	.	TRBD1	TRBJ1-5	CASSIRGQGSQPQHF	TGTGCCAGTAGTATAAGAGGACAGGGAAGTCAGCCCCAGCATTTT
TRBV5-1	.	.	TRBJ1-1	CASSGGEQTHTEAFF	TGCGCCAGCAGCGGGGGGGAACAGACTCACACTGAAGCTTTCTTT
TRBV27	.	.	TRBJ1-5	CASSPGRASQPQHF	TGTGCCAGCAGTCCGGGCAGGGCCAGCCAGCCCCAGCATTTT
TRBV7-9	few	.	TRBJ1-2	CASSLSGENGYTF	TGTGCCAGCAGCTTATCCGGGGAGAACGGCTACACCTTC
TRBV7-2	.	.	TRBJ1-1	CASSVQGSDTEAFF	TGTGCCAGCAGCGTACAGGGTAGTGACACTGAAGCTTTCTTT
TRBV20-1	.	TRBD1	TRBJ1-2	CSAEDRGGYTF	TGCAGTGCTGAAGACAGGGGTGGCTACACCTTC
TRBV11-3	.	.	TRBJ2-7	CASSLEASYEQYF	TGTGCCAGCAGCTTAGAGGCCTCCTACGAGCAGTACTTC
TRBV9	.	.	TRBJ1-1	CASSVGAQTYTEAFF	TGTGCCAGCAGCGTAGGTGCACAGACCTACACTGAAGCTTTCTTT
TRBV9	.	TRBD1	TRBJ1-1	CASSVAGTVPMNTEAFF	TGTGCCAGCAGCGTAGCTGGGACAGTGCCAATGAACACTGAAGCTTTCTTT
TRBV6-5	.	TRBD2	TRBJ2-7	CASSPLAGALSEQYF	TGTGCCAGCAGTCCCCTAGCGGGAGCCCTTTCCGAGCAGTACTTC
TRBV11-2	.	TRBD2	TRBJ2-3	CASSPRLAGTGTDTQYF	TGTGCCAGCAGCCCAAGACTAGCGGGGACGGGCACAGATACGCAGTATTTT
TRBV6-1	once	TRBD1	TRBJ1-4	CASSGRDRTNEKLFF	TGTGCCAGCAGTGGACGGGACAGGACCAATGAAAAACTGTTTTTT